The subject of this entry is one TCR beta chain. Its binding antigen is unknown. No base qualities exist here, and no much larger clone lies one base off it. Collaborating institutions collected whole blood in K2EDTA tubes following their own protocols. For TCRbeta analysis, collaborator samples were shipped as frozen whole blood, as isolated PBMCs, or as DNA extracted from either sample type. This sample is part of a study of blood T cell repertoires in COVID-19 (TCRdb year 2020). Regarding the study in general: Samples from collaborators originated in the United States, Italy and Spain and spanned both the acute and convalescent phases of COVID-19. Nearly every sample came with metadata listing a de-identified subject ID, COVID-19 status, age in years and sex. The material from the prospective study consisted of cDNA or gDNA derived from T cells, B-cell-depleted T cells, or PBMCs. Where available, HLA class I and class II types were obtained from metadata supplied by the sample provider rather than from assay-based typing. A freely available public database, intended as a resource for researchers studying the immune response to SARS-CoV-2, is where the repertoires were released. Subjects who had been exposed to COVID-19, were actively infected with it, or had recovered from it provided the deeply sampled blood TCRbeta repertoires that made up the dataset. The samples were drawn from the first 160 participants of the ongoing ImmuneRACE study and from under 1,500 subjects provided by 6 global collaborators.

General findings and caveats noted by the study authors: The quantity of clinical and demographic metadata differed by source and by participant and was supplied without curation.

TCRbeta CDR3 regions were amplified from genomic DNA using the immunoSEQ Assay, a bias-controlled multiplex PCR. The source study handled its data this way. Nucleated cell counts per sample were estimated from amplification of reference gene primers within the assay. To quantify the absolute abundance of each unique TCRbeta CDR3 rearrangement, sequence reads were collapsed and filtered. For each sample, productive Simpson clonality was calculated as the square root of Simpson's diversity index across productive rearrangements. The table was pulled from immuneACCESS by TCRdb, which kept in-frame rearrangements only. Such tables lose some clones; where checked, under half of the loss comes from unresolved V genes, and the rest has no known cause. The V and J calls and clone size are taken from that table; D and trimming were inferred from the DNA. For this sample there are about 200,000 clones; 85% to 90% appear just once. The ten largest clones capture roughly 2.4% of the sample.

The sequenced sample was peripheral blood. The TCR originated in a woman aged 45-59 years with acute or convalescent COVID-19.

The CDR3 reads CASSQDARGGHEQFF. The nucleotide sequence is TGCGCCAGCAGCCAAGACGCCCGGGGGGGCCATGAGCAGTTCTTC. The chain joins TRBV4-3 to TRBJ2-1, and TRBD2 matches 8 of the central bases. Trimming removed 0 bases from V and 8 bases from J; the gene matches leave 6 bases unexplained. The germline V gene encodes CDR1 LGHNA and CDR2 YSLEER. The CDR3 starts with the cysteine, ends with the phenylalanine, and has 15 residues. Kept here is only the CDR3 DNA, which spans 45 bases and is read in frame from base 1.